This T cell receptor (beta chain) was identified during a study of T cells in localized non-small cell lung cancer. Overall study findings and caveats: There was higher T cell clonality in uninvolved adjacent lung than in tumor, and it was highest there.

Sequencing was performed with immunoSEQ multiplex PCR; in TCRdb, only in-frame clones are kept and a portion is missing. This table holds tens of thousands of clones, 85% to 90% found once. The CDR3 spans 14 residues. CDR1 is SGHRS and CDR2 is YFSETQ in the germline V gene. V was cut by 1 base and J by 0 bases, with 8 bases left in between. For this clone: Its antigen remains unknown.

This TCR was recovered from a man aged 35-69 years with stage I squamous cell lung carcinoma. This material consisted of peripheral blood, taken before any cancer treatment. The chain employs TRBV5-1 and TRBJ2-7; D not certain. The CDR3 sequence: CASSLSARSYEQYF. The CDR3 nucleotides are TGCGCCAGCAGCTTGTCTGCCCGCTCCTACGAGCAGTACTTC.